The present TCR beta chain was sequenced within a study of CD8+CD57+ T cells in acquired aplastic anemia. At the level of the study: Across the sorted CD4+ and CD8+ cells, DNA amounts averaged 3.2 ug.

The germline gives CDR1 SNHLY, CDR2 FYNNEI. The CDR3 is 14 residues long. With 6 bases clipped from V and 5 bases from J, the junction kept 7 bases outside the gene matches. This clonotype has only one observation. What it binds is unknown. Study-level results: In CD8+ cells, Simpson's diversity showed no significant difference between patients and controls. Sharing between patients and controls was observed for around 30 CD8+ CDR3 sequences.

Investigators profiled TCR beta VDJ and CDR3 from genomic DNA template. TCRdb re-called the reads through MiXCR, storing one row per CDR3 protein. Of 300,000 or so distinct CDR3 sequences listed, 55% to 60% were seen once; the top ten hold roughly 8%. The receptor's source is a human donor with severe aplastic anemia or a healthy control (not recorded which). The V and J genes are TRBV2 and TRBJ2-5, with 9 bases aligning to TRBD1. The sample comprised sorted CD4+, CD8+, or CD8+CD57+ T cells (not recorded which) from PBMCs. The CDR3 loop is CASRPGQGWETQYF. The CDR3 region has the DNA TGTGCCAGCAGGCCGGGACAGGGATGGGAGACCCAGTACTTC.